This is a list of T cell receptor beta chains from one sample in a study of blood T cell repertoires in COVID-19. This table comes from immunoSEQ multiplex PCR, and its TCRdb copy is limited to in-frame clones, with some not included. The sample gives some 240,000 clones, roughly 89% of which show up once; about 1.6% is in the top ten. Sample: peripheral blood. The receptors were sampled from a woman aged 40 to 50 who had recovered from COVID-19. Both conserved end residues are part of each CDR3. The D gene is left open where the match is weak. Expanded clones are given a class, and other clones once, few, many or no size at all.

clone_size | d_call | cdr3_length | j_call | v_call | cdr3_aa | cdr3_nt
. | TRBD1 | 14 | TRBJ1-2 | TRBV6-1 | CASSEEGTGNGYTF | TGTGCCAGCAGTGAAGAGGGGACAGGGAACGGCTACACCTTC
. | TRBD1 | 16 | TRBJ2-3 | TRBV28 | CASSLGTGEGKVTQYF | TGTGCCAGCAGTTTAGGGACAGGGGAGGGGAAGGTTACGCAGTATTTT
. | . | 16 | TRBJ2-1 | TRBV9 | CASSAPSAISYNEQFF | TGTGCCAGCAGCGCCCCTAGCGCTATCTCCTACAATGAGCAGTTCTTC
. | TRBD1 | 18 | TRBJ1-3 | TRBV11-1 | CASSLAPTGGLSGNTIYF | TGTGCCAGCAGCTTAGCGCCGACAGGGGGACTCTCTGGAAACACCATATATTTT
. | . | 17 | TRBJ2-3 | TRBV15 | CATSREDWEEVTDTQYF | TGTGCCACCAGCAGAGAAGATTGGGAGGAGGTTACAGATACGCAGTATTTT
. | . | 13 | TRBJ2-7 | TRBV18 | CASSPQAGVEQYF | TGTGCCAGCTCACCACAGGCAGGGGTCGAGCAGTACTTC
. | TRBD2 | 15 | TRBJ2-2 | TRBV7-6 | CASSSWGGSTGELFF | TGTGCCAGCAGCTCGTGGGGGGGTAGCACCGGGGAGCTGTTTTTT
. | . | 16 | TRBJ1-1 | TRBV14 | CASSPGTSSRGTEAFF | TGTGCCAGCAGCCCCGGGACATCCTCTCGTGGCACTGAAGCTTTCTTT
. | TRBD1 | 16 | TRBJ1-1 | TRBV7-9 | CASSRPGTAGGTEAFF | TGTGCCAGCAGCCGTCCCGGGACAGCGGGGGGGACTGAAGCTTTCTTT
. | TRBD1 | 16 | TRBJ2-3 | TRBV5-5 | CASSLASGQGHYTQYF | TGTGCCAGCAGCTTGGCGAGCGGACAGGGACACTATACGCAGTATTTT
. | TRBD1 | 15 | TRBJ1-5 | TRBV19 | CASSFGQGSNQPQHF | TGTGCCAGTAGCTTCGGACAGGGCAGCAATCAGCCCCAGCATTTT
. | . | 14 | TRBJ2-7 | TRBV6-2/TRBV6-3 | CASSYYGGDYEQYF | TGTGCCAGCAGTTACTACGGAGGGGACTACGAGCAGTACTTC
. | TRBD1 | 16 | TRBJ1-1 | TRBV28 | CASRSDREASNTEAFF | TGTGCCAGCAGGTCGGACAGGGAAGCGTCGAACACTGAAGCTTTCTTT
. | . | 15 | TRBJ1-1 | TRBV7-2 | CASIITGGLNTEAFF | TGTGCCAGCATCATTACGGGGGGTTTGAACACTGAAGCTTTCTTT
. | . | 15 | TRBJ2-7 | TRBV29-1 | CSVDSGLQNGLEQYF | TGCAGCGTTGATTCGGGACTCCAAAATGGCCTCGAGCAGTACTTC
. | . | 15 | TRBJ1-5 | TRBV7-8 | CASSLREGSNQPQHF | TGTGCCAGCAGCTTACGGGAGGGGAGCAATCAGCCCCAGCATTTT
. | . | 15 | TRBJ2-6 | TRBV5-1 | CASSLGGTGANVLTF | TGCGCCAGCAGCTTGGGAGGGACTGGGGCCAACGTCCTGACTTTC
. | TRBD1 | 15 | TRBJ1-4 | TRBV2 | CASRDRGLSYEKLFF | TGTGCCAGCAGGGACAGGGGCCTCTCGTACGAAAAACTGTTTTTT
. | . | 14 | TRBJ1-2 | TRBV28 | CASSLVNLGRGYTF | TGTGCCAGCAGTTTAGTCAATCTTGGGCGCGGCTACACCTTC
. | . | 14 | TRBJ2-1 | TRBV9 | CASSVGTFNDEQFF | TGTGCCAGCAGCGTAGGGACTTTCAACGATGAGCAGTTCTTC
. | TRBD1 | 15 | TRBJ2-3 | TRBV24-1 | CATSDPSGTANTQYF | TGTGCCACCAGTGATCCGTCCGGGACAGCAAATACGCAGTATTTT
. | TRBD1 | 14 | TRBJ1-1 | TRBV3-1/TRBV3-2 | CASSRPGQDGEAFF | TGTGCCAGCAGCCGCCCCGGACAGGACGGTGAAGCTTTCTTT
. | . | 15 | TRBJ1-1 | TRBV19 | CASINRQEMNTEAFF | TGTGCCAGTATTAACCGACAGGAGATGAACACTGAAGCTTTCTTT
. | . | 14 | TRBJ2-7 | TRBV4-2 | CASSPGEGGSEQYF | TGTGCCAGCAGCCCTGGTGAGGGGGGGAGCGAGCAGTACTTC
few | . | 15 | TRBJ1-4 | TRBV6-1 | CASSDLGHGFEKLFF | TGTGCCAGCAGTGACCTGGGACACGGCTTTGAAAAACTGTTTTTT
. | TRBD1 | 13 | TRBJ1-2 | TRBV7-8 | CASSGRQGYGYTF | TGTGCCAGCAGCGGCAGACAGGGCTATGGCTACACCTTC
. | . | 15 | TRBJ1-5 | TRBV6-6 | CASSRTAVSNQPQHF | TGTGCCAGCAGTCGGACAGCCGTTAGCAATCAGCCCCAGCATTTT
. | . | 16 | TRBJ2-3 | TRBV5-1 | CASSTGVDIRTDTQYF | TGCGCCAGCAGCACCGGAGTGGACATACGCACAGATACGCAGTATTTT
. | . | 15 | TRBJ1-2 | TRBV5-5 | CASSSEERRYYGYTF | TGTGCCAGCAGCTCGGAGGAAAGAAGATACTATGGCTACACCTTC
. | TRBD2 | 15 | TRBJ2-3 | TRBV27 | CASRRTSGGTDTQYF | TGTGCCAGCAGGAGAACTAGCGGGGGAACAGATACGCAGTATTTT
. | . | 14 | TRBJ1-5 | TRBV6-1 | CASSEGPTNEPQHF | TGTGCCAGCAGTGAAGGACCGACAAACGAGCCCCAGCATTTT
. | TRBD2 | 16 | TRBJ2-2 | TRBV28 | CASISGGQFDTGELFF | TGTGCCAGCATTTCGGGGGGGCAATTTGACACCGGGGAGCTGTTTTTT
once | . | 15 | TRBJ2-3 | TRBV6-5 | CASRESGHSTDTQYF | TGTGCCAGCAGGGAGAGTGGCCACAGCACAGATACGCAGTATTTT
. | . | 14 | TRBJ1-2 | TRBV28 | CASRGSGVGYGYTF | TGTGCCAGCAGGGGGTCGGGAGTTGGATATGGCTACACCTTC
. | . | 14 | TRBJ1-2 | TRBV21-1 | CASSKGGRYYGYTF | TGTGCCAGCAGCAAGGGGGGGCGTTACTATGGCTACACCTTC
. | . | 17 | TRBJ2-4 | TRBV6-1 | CASSEMGTGSGKNIQYF | TGTGCCAGCAGTGAAATGGGTACAGGGAGTGGCAAAAACATTCAGTACTTC
. | TRBD1 | 14 | TRBJ1-2 | TRBV6-4 | CASSEGTGGYGYTF | TGTGCCAGCAGTGAGGGGACAGGGGGCTATGGCTACACCTTC
. | . | 15 | TRBJ1-1 | TRBV28 | CASNWGARGDTEAFF | TGTGCCAGCAATTGGGGGGCCCGGGGGGACACTGAAGCTTTCTTT
few | TRBD1 | 16 | TRBJ2-3 | TRBV6-4 | CASSAGTGGATDTQYF | TGTGCCAGCAGTGCCGGGACAGGGGGCGCGACAGATACGCAGTATTTT
. | TRBD1 | 17 | TRBJ2-2 | TRBV19 | CASSIGRTGGYHGELFF | TGTGCCAGTAGTATAGGTCGGACAGGGGGCTACCACGGGGAGCTGTTTTTT
. | . | 15 | TRBJ2-3 | TRBV4-1 | CASSQVKPGTDTQYF | TGCGCCAGCAGCCAAGTTAAACCAGGCACAGATACGCAGTATTTT
. | . | 12 | TRBJ1-1 | TRBV3-1/TRBV3-2 | CASSPWGAEAFF | TGTGCCAGCAGCCCCTGGGGAGCTGAAGCTTTCTTT
. | . | 15 | TRBJ1-5 | TRBV6-5 | CASRLGVSSNQPQHF | TGTGCCAGCAGGCTAGGGGTTAGCAGCAATCAGCCCCAGCATTTT
. | . | 14 | TRBJ2-7 | TRBV30 | CAWSVPRAAYEQYF | TGTGCCTGGAGTGTACCCAGGGCCGCCTACGAGCAGTACTTC
. | . | 14 | TRBJ2-2 | TRBV7-9 | CASSWDTLAGELFF | TGTGCCAGCAGCTGGGACACGCTTGCCGGGGAGCTGTTTTTT